This TCR beta chain was recovered during a study of blood T cells in healthy people across ages. This clonotype was picked up many times. With a J-beta primer mix and a sample-barcoded 5' primer, a second PCR ran about 7 to 12 cycles. Each of the samples gave a minimum of 2.5 million paired-end reads that contained CDR3. One entry per CDR3 protein results from TCRdb running MiXCR on the 5' RACE reads. The sample contains hundreds of thousands of distinct CDR3 sequences, under 65% of which appear only once. The total RNA that was extracted per sample amounted to at least 5.5 micrograms. Germline trimming cut 6 bases from V and 10 bases from J; bases unmatched to any gene: 9. The CDR3 spans 14 residues.

The sequenced sample consisted of blood. The receptor's source is a woman of 80 years or more in good health. The V and J genes are TRBV12-3 or TRBV12-4 and TRBJ2-1, with 10 bases identical to TRBD1. In nucleotides, the CDR3 is TGTGCCAGCAGGTGGACAGGGGGGATAGCGGAGCAGTTCTTC. It translates to CASRWTGGIAEQFF.